This T cell receptor beta chain was recovered during a study of blood T cell repertoires in COVID-19. The table came from immunoSEQ multiplex PCR; TCRdb's copy has only in-frame clones and leaves some out. The table shows hundreds of thousands of clones, with 89% occurring only once. The CDR3 is 16 amino acids. This clone has only one observation. The clonotype was recovered from a woman aged 25 to 39 with COVID-19, enrolled during active disease. The chain is built from TRBV21-1 and TRBJ2-7; the D call in the table, TRBD1, was not verified against the DNA. TRBV21-1 is shown as a pseudogene. Sequences were obtained from peripheral blood. The CDR3, as DNA: TGTGCCAGCAGCACCCGCCGGACAGGGACCACCTACGAGCAGTACTTC. Protein: CASSTRRTGTTYEQYF.